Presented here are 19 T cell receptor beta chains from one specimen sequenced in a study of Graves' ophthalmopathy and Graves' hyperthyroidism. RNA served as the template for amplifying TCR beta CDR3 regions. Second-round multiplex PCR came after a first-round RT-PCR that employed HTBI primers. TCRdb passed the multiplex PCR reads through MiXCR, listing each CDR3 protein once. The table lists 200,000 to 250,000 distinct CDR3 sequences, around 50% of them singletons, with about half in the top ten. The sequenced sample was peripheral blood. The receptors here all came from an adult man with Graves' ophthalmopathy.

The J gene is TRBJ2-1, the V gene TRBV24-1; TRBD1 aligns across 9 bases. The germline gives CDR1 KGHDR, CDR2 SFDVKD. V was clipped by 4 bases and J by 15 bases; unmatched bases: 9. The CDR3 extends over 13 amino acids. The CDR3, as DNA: TGTGCCACCAGTGACCCTACAGGGGGCTTTTGGTTCTTC. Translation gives CATSDPTGGFWFF.

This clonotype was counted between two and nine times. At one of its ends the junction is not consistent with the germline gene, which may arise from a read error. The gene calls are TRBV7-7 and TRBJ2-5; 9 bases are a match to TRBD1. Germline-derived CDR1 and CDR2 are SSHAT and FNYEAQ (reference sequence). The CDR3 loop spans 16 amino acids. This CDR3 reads CASSPNRGQRMETQYF. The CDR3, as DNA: TGTGCTAGCAGCCCGAACAGGGGGCAAAGGATGGAGACCCAGTACTTC.

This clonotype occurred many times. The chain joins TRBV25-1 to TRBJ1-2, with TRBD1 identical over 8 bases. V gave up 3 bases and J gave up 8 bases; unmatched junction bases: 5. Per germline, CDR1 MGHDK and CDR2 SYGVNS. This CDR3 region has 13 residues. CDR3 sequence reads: CASSDRTGKGYTF. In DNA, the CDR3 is TGTGCCAGCAGTGACCGGACAGGGAAAGGCTACACCTTC.

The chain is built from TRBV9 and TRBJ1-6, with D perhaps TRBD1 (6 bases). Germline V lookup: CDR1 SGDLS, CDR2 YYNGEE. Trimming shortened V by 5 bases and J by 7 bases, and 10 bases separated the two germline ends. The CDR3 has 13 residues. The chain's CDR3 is CASSWDTNSPLHF. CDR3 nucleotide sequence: TGTGCCAGCAGTTGGGACACAAATTCACCCCTCCACTTT.

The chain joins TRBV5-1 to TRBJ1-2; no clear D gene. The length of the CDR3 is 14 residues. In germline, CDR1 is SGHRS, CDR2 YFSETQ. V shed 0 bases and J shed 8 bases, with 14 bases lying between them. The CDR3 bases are TGCGCCAGCAGCTTGGCTGGTACCAAGACGGGCTACACCTTC. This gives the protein CASSLAGTKTGYTF.

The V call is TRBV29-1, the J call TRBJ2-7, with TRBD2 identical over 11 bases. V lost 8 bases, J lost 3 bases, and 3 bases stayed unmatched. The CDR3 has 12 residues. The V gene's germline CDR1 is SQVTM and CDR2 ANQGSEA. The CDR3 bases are TGCAGCTTACTAGCGGGGGTCTACGAGCAGTACTTC. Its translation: CSLLAGVYEQYF.

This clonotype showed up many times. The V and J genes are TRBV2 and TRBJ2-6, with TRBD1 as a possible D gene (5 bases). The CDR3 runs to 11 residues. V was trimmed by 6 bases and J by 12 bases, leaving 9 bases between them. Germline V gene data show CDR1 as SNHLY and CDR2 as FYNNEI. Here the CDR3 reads CASRGPGVLTF. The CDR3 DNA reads TGTGCCAGCAGGGGGCCCGGCGTCCTGACTTTC.

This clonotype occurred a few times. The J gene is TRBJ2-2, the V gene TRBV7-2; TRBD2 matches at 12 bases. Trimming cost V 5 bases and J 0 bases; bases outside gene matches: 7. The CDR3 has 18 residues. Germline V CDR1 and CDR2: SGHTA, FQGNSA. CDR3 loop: CASSLRWTSGANTGELFF. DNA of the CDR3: TGTGCCAGCAGCCTACGCTGGACTAGCGGGGCGAACACCGGGGAGCTGTTTTTT.

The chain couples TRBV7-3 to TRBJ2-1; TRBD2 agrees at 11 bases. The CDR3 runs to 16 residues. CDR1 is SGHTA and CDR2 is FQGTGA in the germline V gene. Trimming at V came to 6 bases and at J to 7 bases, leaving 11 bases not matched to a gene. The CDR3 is CASRQKTSGAGNEQFF. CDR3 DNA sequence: TGTGCCAGCAGACAGAAGACTAGCGGGGCGGGGAATGAGCAGTTCTTC.

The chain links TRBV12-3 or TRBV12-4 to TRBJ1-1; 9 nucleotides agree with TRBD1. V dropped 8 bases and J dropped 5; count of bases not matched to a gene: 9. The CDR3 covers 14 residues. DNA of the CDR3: TGTGCCAGCTTTGGGACAGGGCGTGTAACTGAAGCTTTCTTT. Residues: CASFGTGRVTEAFF.

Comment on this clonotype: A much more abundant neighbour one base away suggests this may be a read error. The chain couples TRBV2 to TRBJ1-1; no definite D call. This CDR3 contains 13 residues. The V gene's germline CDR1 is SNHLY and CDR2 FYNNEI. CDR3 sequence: CASSAESNTEALF. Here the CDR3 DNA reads TGTGCCAGCAGCGCGGAGTCAAACACTGAAGCTCTCTTT.

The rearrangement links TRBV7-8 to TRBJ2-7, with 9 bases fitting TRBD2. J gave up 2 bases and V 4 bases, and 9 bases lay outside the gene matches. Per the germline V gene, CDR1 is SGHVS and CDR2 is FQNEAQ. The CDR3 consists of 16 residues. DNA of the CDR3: TGTGCCAGCAGCTCGTCTGCGGGAGGGAGGGCCTACGAGCAGTACTTC. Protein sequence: CASSSSAGGRAYEQYF.

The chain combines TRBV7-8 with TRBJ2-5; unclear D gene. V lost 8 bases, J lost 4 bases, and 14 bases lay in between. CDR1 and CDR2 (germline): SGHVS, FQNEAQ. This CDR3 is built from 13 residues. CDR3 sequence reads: CASSPDRRETQYF. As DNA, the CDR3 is TGTGCCAGCTCCCCCGACCGGAGAGAGACCCAGTACTTC.

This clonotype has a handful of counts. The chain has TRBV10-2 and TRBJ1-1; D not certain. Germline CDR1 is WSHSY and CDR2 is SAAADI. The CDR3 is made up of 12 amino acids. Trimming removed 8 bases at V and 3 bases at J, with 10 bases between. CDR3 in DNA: TGCGCCAGCGGACCTGCTTACACTGAAGCTTTCTTT. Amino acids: CASGPAYTEAFF.

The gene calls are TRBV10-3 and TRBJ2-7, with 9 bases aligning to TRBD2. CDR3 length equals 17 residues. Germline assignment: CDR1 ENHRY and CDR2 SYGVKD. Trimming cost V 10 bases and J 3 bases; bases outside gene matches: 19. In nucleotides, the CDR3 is TGTGCCAGCAGCCAAGAGCCTAGCGGGACCGTGATCTACGAGCAGTACTTC. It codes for CASSQEPSGTVIYEQYF.

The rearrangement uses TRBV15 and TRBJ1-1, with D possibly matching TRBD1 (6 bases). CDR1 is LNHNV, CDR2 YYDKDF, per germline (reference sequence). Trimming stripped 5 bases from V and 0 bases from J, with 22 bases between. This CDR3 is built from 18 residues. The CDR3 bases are TGTGCCACCAGCCCGGGCTGGGGGGGGGCTAATATGAACACTGAAGCTTTCTTT. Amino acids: CATSPGWGGANMNTEAFF.

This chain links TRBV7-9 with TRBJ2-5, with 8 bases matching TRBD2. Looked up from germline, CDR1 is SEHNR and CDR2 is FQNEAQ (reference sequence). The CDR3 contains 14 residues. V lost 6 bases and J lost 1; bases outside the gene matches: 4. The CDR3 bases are TGTGCCAGCAGGTACGGGACTAGCCAAGAGACCCAGTACTTC. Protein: CASRYGTSQETQYF.

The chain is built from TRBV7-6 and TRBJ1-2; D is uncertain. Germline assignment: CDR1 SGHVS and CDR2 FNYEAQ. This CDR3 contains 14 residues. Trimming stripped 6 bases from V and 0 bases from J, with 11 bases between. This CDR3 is CASSYSGTNYGYTF. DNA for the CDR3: TGTGCCAGCAGTTACTCGGGGACTAACTATGGCTACACCTTC.

CDR3 nucleotides: TGTGCCATCTCTCTGGGGACAGGGTCCTACGAGCAGTACTTC. Translated: CAISLGTGSYEQYF. The chain combines TRBV12-3 or TRBV12-4 with TRBJ2-7, with TRBD1 matching over 9 bases. J lost 1 base, V lost 10 bases, and 8 bases had no gene match. The CDR3 loop spans 14 amino acids.